A selection of T cell receptor beta chains follows, all from one sample in a study of blood T cell repertoires in COVID-19. Here immunoSEQ multiplex PCR was the method, and the copy in TCRdb shows in-frame clones only, minus some. The sample contains around 310,000 clones, approximately 89% of which appear only once. Sequencing input: PBMCs or T cells enriched from blood (not recorded which). Receptors originate from a woman in her 30s who had recovered from COVID-19. Each CDR3 is given with its conserved first and last residue. The D gene is left open where the match is weak. Clone size is given for some rows only: seen once, a few or many times, or a class if the clone is expanded.

>-|17|-|TRBJ2-7|TRBV7-9
TGTGCCAGCAGCTTAGTTGCGGTGGGGGACTCTTCCTACGAGCAGTACTTC
CASSLVAVGDSSYEQYF
>-|15|few|TRBJ1-5|TRBV19
TGTGCCAGTAGTACTCTCGCAGGGATTGATCAGCCCCAGCATTTT
CASSTLAGIDQPQHF
>-|13|-|TRBJ1-1|TRBV27
TGTGCCAGCAGGAATGACTTGAACACTGAAGCTTTCTTT
CASRNDLNTEAFF
>-|12|-|TRBJ1-2|TRBV6-4
TGTGCCAGCGGAGAGCCTACCTATGGCTACACCTTC
CASGEPTYGYTF
>TRBD2|16|-|TRBJ2-3|TRBV5-8
TGTGCCAGCAGCCCCAGACTAGCGGGAAGCACAGATACGCAGTATTTT
CASSPRLAGSTDTQYF
>-|15|-|TRBJ2-1|TRBV6-1
TGTGCCAGCAGTGAAGGGAAGGGGAAATACAATGAGCAGTTCTTC
CASSEGKGKYNEQFF
>TRBD1|13|few|TRBJ1-2|TRBV19
TGTGCCAGTACTGGAACAGGGGTGAACGGCTACACCTTC
CASTGTGVNGYTF
>-|16|-|TRBJ1-5|TRBV7-2
TGTGCCAGCAGCACAGCAGGGGCCGGTAGCAATCAGCCCCAGCATTTT
CASSTAGAGSNQPQHF
>TRBD1|13|-|TRBJ2-1|TRBV5-4
TGTGCCAGCTTTGGACAGGGTGGAAATGAGCAGTTCTTC
CASFGQGGNEQFF
>TRBD1|16|-|TRBJ1-6|TRBV11-2
TGTGCCAGCAGCCCGTGGACAGGTTCTCGGGATTCACCCCTCCACTTT
CASSPWTGSRDSPLHF
>TRBD2|15|-|TRBJ2-7|TRBV4-2
TGTGCCAGCAGCCAAGATTATACTAGCGCCTACGAGCAGTACTTC
CASSQDYTSAYEQYF
>-|12|-|TRBJ1-1|TRBV5-1
TGCGCCAGCAGCGTCCGGGGTGGCGCAGCTTTCTTT
CASSVRGGAAFF
>TRBD1|17|-|TRBJ2-6|TRBV7-9
TGTGCCAGCAGCCCCTTGACAGGGGGCGGTGGGGCCAACGTCCTGACTTTC
CASSPLTGGGGANVLTF
>TRBD1|15|-|TRBJ2-2|TRBV6-5
TGTGCCAGCAGTTATTGGGACAGAAACACCGGGGAGCTGTTTTTT
CASSYWDRNTGELFF
>-|16|-|TRBJ2-1|TRBV6-2/TRBV6-3
TGTGCCAGCAGTTACGGCAGTTTGGGCTTGGAGGTTGAGCAGTTCTTC
CASSYGSLGLEVEQFF
>TRBD1|15|-|TRBJ2-1|TRBV6-5
TGTGCCAGCAGTCCATACAGGGGGTTAAACAATGAGCAGTTCTTC
CASSPYRGLNNEQFF
>-|13|-|TRBJ1-1|TRBV7-9
TGTGCCAGCAGCTTAGAAGGGGGCACTGAAGCTTTCTTT
CASSLEGGTEAFF
>-|16|-|TRBJ2-1|TRBV27
TGTGCCAGCAGTTTAAATCCCGGGAGCTCCTACAATGAGCAGTTCTTC
CASSLNPGSSYNEQFF
>TRBD1|13|few|TRBJ1-2|TRBV24-1
TGTGCCACCAGTGAAACGACAGGGATGGGTTACACCTTC
CATSETTGMGYTF
>-|16|-|TRBJ2-2|TRBV6-4
TGTGCCAGCAGTGACAGTTCGGCGGGTAACACCGGGGAGCTGTTTTTT
CASSDSSAGNTGELFF
>TRBD2|16|-|TRBJ2-1|TRBV19
TGTGCCAGTAGTCCGCAGACTAGCGGGAGGAGCAATGAGCAGTTCTTC
CASSPQTSGRSNEQFF
>TRBD1|14|-|TRBJ1-6|TRBV18
TGTGCCAGCTCCGACGACAGGGGAGGATCACCCCTCCACTTT
CASSDDRGGSPLHF
>-|12|-|TRBJ2-5|TRBV20-1
TGCAGTGCTAGTATCCTAGCAGAGACCCAGTACTTC
CSASILAETQYF
>-|13|-|TRBJ2-7|TRBV12-3/TRBV12-4
TGTGCCAGCAGTTTAGCGCGGGGCTACGAGCAGTACTTC
CASSLARGYEQYF
>TRBD2|14|once|TRBJ2-7|TRBV29-1
TGCAGCGTGCGTCCTAGCGGGGGGACCTACGAGCAGTACTTC
CSVRPSGGTYEQYF
>-|15|-|TRBJ2-1|TRBV10-3
TGTGCCATCAGTGATGACGGGACTCTCCGTGATGAGCAGTTCTTC
CAISDDGTLRDEQFF
>TRBD2|14|-|TRBJ2-5|TRBV19
TGTGCCAGTAGCCCAGTAGCGGGGTCAGAGACCCAGTACTTC
CASSPVAGSETQYF
>TRBD1|15|-|TRBJ2-5|TRBV6-5
TGTGCCAGCAGACCCCAGGGGGCATGGCAAGAGACCCAGTACTTC
CASRPQGAWQETQYF
>TRBD1|15|-|TRBJ1-1|TRBV29-1
TGCAGCGTTGCAGAAGTCCCGGGACAGGGGGCAGGGGCTTTCTTT
CSVAEVPGQGAGAFF
>-|15|-|TRBJ1-5|TRBV4-1
-
CASSQYFGGKQPQHF
>-|15|-|TRBJ1-1|TRBV6-5
TGTGCCAGCAGTTACTCGGGCCCTTGGAACACTGAAGCTTTCTTT
CASSYSGPWNTEAFF
>TRBD1|13|-|TRBJ1-2|TRBV10-3
TGTGCCACGGGGACCCGGACAGGGATAGGCTACACCTTC
CATGTRTGIGYTF